This TCR beta chain is from a study of blood T cell repertoires in COVID-19. Study context: Samples came from the United States, Italy and Spain, spanning acute and convalescent COVID-19.

TCRdb's copy holds only in-frame clones and misses some; the assay was immunoSEQ multiplex PCR. This table has 380,000 or so clones, 70% to 90% appearing once. Germline CDR1 and CDR2: MGHRA and YSYEKL. CDR3 length: 13 residues. V shed 0 bases and J shed 8 bases, with 8 bases lying between them. This sequence originates from a woman aged 30 to 39 with acute COVID-19. The source material was PBMCs or T cells enriched from blood (not recorded which). The chain combines TRBV4-1 with TRBJ2-1; D remains ambiguous. DNA of the CDR3: TGCGCCAGCAGCCAAGATTTACCGGATGAGCAGTTCTTC. Its translation is CASSQDLPDEQFF.